Sequencing of this T cell receptor beta chain was carried out in a study of T cells in Graves' hyperthyroidism and ophthalmopathy. Study-wide results and limits: Appearing also in blood were most of the thyroid clonotypes expanded above 0.001.

V was pared by 7 bases and J by 0 bases, with 15 bases between. The CDR3 has 15 residues. TCR beta CDR3 regions were amplified from RNA. The HTBI primer set drove a first-round RT-PCR of the TCR CDR3. TCRdb itself ran the multiplex PCR reads through MiXCR, one entry per CDR3 protein. The data hold a few hundred thousand distinct CDR3 sequences, with nearly 15% observed a single time. At least ten counts were recorded for this clonotype. Antigen specificity is unknown. Patients were excluded because of uncontrolled infection, other autoimmune disease, pregnancy or lactation. This chain uses TRBV12-3 or TRBV12-4 with TRBJ1-1; D is possibly TRBD1 (6 bases). The TCR comes from a woman in her fifties or sixties with Graves' ophthalmopathy. The sequencing sample was made of blood. The CDR3 is CASTHQGIVNTEAFF. For the CDR3, the DNA is TGTGCCAGCACCCACCAGGGGATCGTGAACACTGAAGCTTTCTTT.